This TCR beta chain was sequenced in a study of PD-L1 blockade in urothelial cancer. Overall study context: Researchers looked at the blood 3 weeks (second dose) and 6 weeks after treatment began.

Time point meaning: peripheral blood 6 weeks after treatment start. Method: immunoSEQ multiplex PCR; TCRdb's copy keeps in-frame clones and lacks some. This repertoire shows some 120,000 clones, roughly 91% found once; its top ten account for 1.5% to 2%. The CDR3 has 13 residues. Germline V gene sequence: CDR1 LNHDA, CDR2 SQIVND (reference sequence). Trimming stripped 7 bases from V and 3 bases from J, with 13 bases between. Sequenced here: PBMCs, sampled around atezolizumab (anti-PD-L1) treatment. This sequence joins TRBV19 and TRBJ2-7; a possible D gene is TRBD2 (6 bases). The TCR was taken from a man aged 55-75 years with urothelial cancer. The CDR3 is CASNFGSGYEQYF. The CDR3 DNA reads TGTGCCAGTAATTTCGGGAGTGGCTACGAGCAGTACTTC.